Sequencing of this T cell receptor beta chain was carried out in a study of blood T cells in healthy people across ages. Study-level results: Comparison with aged donors showed that long-lived donors had more naive CD4+ cells and higher diversity. Diversity estimates from one million T cells were considered underestimates.

Ten or more counts support this clonotype. Antigen specificity is unknown. Sample-barcoded 5' priming and a J-beta primer mix drove a second PCR of roughly 6 to 12 cycles. TCRdb ran MiXCR on the 5' RACE reads and lists one entry per CDR3 protein. Found here are 800,000 to 950,000 distinct CDR3 sequences, around 48% of them singletons; the top ten hold roughly 13%. V was cut by 0 bases and J by 1 base, with 19 bases left in between. This CDR3 contains 18 residues. The germline V gene has CDR1 MGHRA and CDR2 YSYEKL. Donors gave around 10 milliliters of peripheral blood apiece. The amount of total RNA extracted per sample was at least 6 micrograms.

Sequences were obtained from blood. This receptor was identified in a man aged 25-45 years in good health. The chain recombines TRBV4-1 with TRBJ2-7; D is ambiguous. CDR3 loop: CASSQDRVWTETSYEQYF. In nucleotides, the CDR3 is TGCGCCAGCAGCCAAGATCGAGTTTGGACGGAGACTTCCTACGAGCAGTACTTC.